The clone carrying this T cell receptor (beta chain) was counted a few times. The antigen remains undetermined. Here the gene names and germline are mouse. The CDR3 end falls 4 residues outside the read, so it is completed with the germline J gene. The CDR3 is 14 residues long. Trimming took off 4 bases at V and 0 bases at J, with 8 bases between the two ends. Germline values: CDR1 NSQYPW, CDR2 LRSPGD (reference sequence). On the basis of CD4, CD8alpha, NKG2D, NKG2ACE and other markers, pooled cutaneous lymph node cells were sorted. The data are from a study of CD8+ T cells in alopecia areata. The overall study: Those receiving the skin were roughly 6-10-week-old female C3H/HeJ mice, whose grafts came from 6-12-month-old C3H/HeJ donors with spontaneous alopecia.

The study, taken as a whole, reports: Sharing of TCR sequences between patients (possibly for HLA-related reasons) was less clear than in mice. In lesional scalp, particularly from alopecia totalis/universalis, clonality was higher than in normal scalp.

After isolation, RNA underwent reverse transcription to generate cDNA as the sequencing template. The data were produced by immunoSEQ multiplex PCR, yet TCRdb's version contains in-frame clones alone and is incomplete. The sample is made up of 200,000 to 300,000 clones, none counted only once. Sequenced input: CD4+ T cells sorted from a lymph node. This chain joins TRBV1 and TRBJ2-3, with D possibly being TRBD1 (5 bases). The TCR originated in a C3H/HeJ mouse with alopecia areata. Strain haplotype (MHC): H2-k. The sequenced part of the CDR3 DNA is TGCACCTGCAGTGGGACACTTAGTGCAGAA. The encoded protein is CTCSGTLSAE. The whole CDR3 protein is CTCSGTLSAETLYF.